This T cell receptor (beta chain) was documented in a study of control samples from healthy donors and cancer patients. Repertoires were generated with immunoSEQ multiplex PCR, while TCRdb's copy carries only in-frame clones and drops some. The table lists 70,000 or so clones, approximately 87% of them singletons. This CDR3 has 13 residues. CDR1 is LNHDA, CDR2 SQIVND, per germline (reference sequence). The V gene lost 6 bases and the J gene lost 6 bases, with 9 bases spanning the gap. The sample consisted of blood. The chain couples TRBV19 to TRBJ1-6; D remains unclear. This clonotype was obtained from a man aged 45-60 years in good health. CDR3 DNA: TGTGCCAGTAGGGATACCCTTAATTCACCCCTCCACTTT. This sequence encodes CASRDTLNSPLHF. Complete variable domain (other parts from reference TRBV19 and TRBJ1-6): DGGITQSPKYLFRKEGQNVTLSCEQNLNHDAMYWYRQDPGQGLRLIYYSQIVNDFQKGDIAEGYSVSREKKESFPLTVTSAQKNPTAFYLCASRDTLNSPLHFGNGTRLTVT.